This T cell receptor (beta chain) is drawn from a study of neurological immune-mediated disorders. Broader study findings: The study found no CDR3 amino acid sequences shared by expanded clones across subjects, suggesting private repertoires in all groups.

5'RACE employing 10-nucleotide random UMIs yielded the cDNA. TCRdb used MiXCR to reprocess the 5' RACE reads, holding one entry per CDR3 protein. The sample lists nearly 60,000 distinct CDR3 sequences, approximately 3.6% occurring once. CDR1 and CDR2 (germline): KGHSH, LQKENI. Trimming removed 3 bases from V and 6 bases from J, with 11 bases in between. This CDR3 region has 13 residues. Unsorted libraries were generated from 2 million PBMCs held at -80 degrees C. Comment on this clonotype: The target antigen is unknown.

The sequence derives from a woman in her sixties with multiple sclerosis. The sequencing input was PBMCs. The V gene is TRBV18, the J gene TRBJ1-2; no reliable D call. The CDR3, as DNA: TGTGCCAGCTCACCGGAGCGCTCGCATGGCTACACCTTC. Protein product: CASSPERSHGYTF.